The source of this T cell receptor (beta chain) is a study of CD8 T cells in Susac syndrome. Treatment-naive patients with stable or active relapsing-remitting disease served as multiple sclerosis controls. Reverse transcription used about 0.45 to 1 ug RNA and random hexamers. Amplification of TCR beta CDR3 spanned 54 Vbeta and 13 Jbeta via immunoSEQ multiplex PCR. TCRdb processed the immunoSEQ multiplex PCR reads anew with MiXCR; each CDR3 protein has one entry. Altogether some 300,000 distinct CDR3 sequences are present, approximately 81% being singletons, with the ten largest covering over 0.095%. CDR3 length equals 15 residues. With 6 bases clipped from V and 1 base from J, the junction kept 9 bases outside the gene matches. Looked up from germline, CDR1 is SNHLY and CDR2 is FYNNEI.

V and J are TRBV2 and TRBJ2-7; TRBD1 matches at 7 bases. This TCR was recovered from a human donor with multiple sclerosis. Sequencing input: CD8+ T cells from PBMCs. The CDR3 DNA reads as TGTGCCAGCAGCAAGTTACAGGGGATTTCCTACGAGCAGTACTTC. It specifies CASSKLQGISYEQYF.